This TCR beta chain originates from a study of shared clonotypes between healthy human individuals. Clones were read by immunoSEQ multiplex PCR, and TCRdb kept only the in-frame ones, dropping some. The table records around 450,000 clones, around 79% of them present only once. This clone was detected ten times or more. Genomic DNA, for the unsorted samples, came from tens of millions of PBMCs. Trimming left V 5 bases short and J 1 base short, with 15 bases between. CDR1 is SEHNR, CDR2 FQNEAQ, per germline (reference sequence). The CDR3 is made up of 15 amino acids. Material for sequencing was PBMCs. V gene TRBV7-9 combines with J gene TRBJ2-7, with D hard to call. The receptor was isolated from a woman in her 40s in good health. Some clones in this sample may be carry-over from other donors' samples. The CDR3 region is CASSQLAGLSYEQYF. As DNA, the CDR3 is TGTGCCAGCAGCCAACTGGCTGGGCTTTCCTACGAGCAGTACTTC.